This TCR beta chain was sequenced during a study of blood T cell repertoires in COVID-19. Study information: The origin of the acute and convalescent COVID-19 samples was the United States, Italy and Spain. The analysed material was cDNA or gDNA that came from T cells, B-cell-depleted T cells, or PBMCs.

This CDR3 spans 15 amino acids. Germline CDR1 ENHRY, CDR2 SYGVKD. Trimming cost V 3 bases and J 8 bases; bases outside gene matches: 4. This clone was seen only once. Participants, about 18 to 90 years old, spanned around 25 US areas. Under the authors' procedure: Reference gene primer amplification gave estimated nucleated cell counts. Sequenced by immunoSEQ multiplex PCR; TCRdb stores in-frame clones only, minus some. That table furnishes V, J and clone size, whereas the DNA furnished D and trimming. In the table there are 200,000 to 250,000 clones, roughly 90% of which are singletons. The rearrangement uses TRBV10-3 and TRBJ2-1, with 13 bases that match TRBD2. The sequenced sample consisted of PBMCs or T cells enriched from blood (not recorded which). This receptor was obtained from a man aged 18 to 29 with acute COVID-19. The CDR3 DNA follows: TGTGCCATCAGTGAAACTAGCGGGAGGGCCCATGAGCAGTTCTTC. This translates into CAISETSGRAHEQFF.